These T cell receptor beta chains were read from a single sample in a study of OX40 agonist ivuxolimab in advanced cancers. Sequenced by immunoSEQ multiplex PCR; TCRdb stores in-frame clones only, minus some. The sample lists about 66,000 clones; roughly 81% were seen once. This sample comprised CD4+ or CD8+ T cells sorted from blood, obtained in a trial of the OX40 agonist ivuxolimab. The receptor source for this set is an adult with an advanced solid tumor such as melanoma, head and neck, liver or kidney cancer. Each CDR3 is given with its conserved first and last residue. A D gene is named only where the DNA matches it firmly. Where a row states a size, it is once, few, many or the class of an expanded clone; other rows omit it.

.	.	TRBV7-3	TRBJ2-7	CASSSDGHLGEQYF	TGTGCCAGCAGCTCTGACGGCCACCTGGGCGAGCAGTACTTC
.	.	TRBV21-1	TRBJ2-3	CARGVYSTDTQYF	TGTGCCAGAGGGGTATACAGCACAGATACGCAGTATTTT
few	.	TRBV7-2	TRBJ1-4	CASSLEPNEKLFF	TGTGCCAGCAGCTTAGAACCTAATGAAAAACTGTTTTTT
few	.	TRBV5-6	TRBJ1-1	CASSLGVGGPAEF	TGTGCCAGCAGCTTGGGCGTCGGGGGCCCCGCGGAGTTT
.	.	TRBV19	TRBJ2-2	CASSIGGAAGELFF	TGTGCCAGTAGTATAGGGGGGGCGGCCGGGGAGCTGTTTTTT
.	TRBD2	TRBV15	TRBJ2-1	CATSRDRLAGYNEQFF	TGTGCCACCAGCAGAGATCGTCTAGCGGGTTACAATGAGCAGTTCTTC
.	.	TRBV19	TRBJ2-1	CASSRAGTQVHEQFF	TGTGCCAGTAGTAGGGCCGGGACACAAGTTCATGAGCAGTTCTTC
.	.	TRBV6-4	TRBJ2-7	CASSDSPGQYF	TGTGCCAGCAGTGATTCCCCGGGGCAGTACTTC
few	TRBD1	TRBV30	TRBJ1-1	CAWVTGGGTEAFF	TGTGCCTGGGTGACAGGGGGCGGCACTGAAGCTTTCTTT
.	TRBD1	TRBV4-1	TRBJ1-1	CASSQDGQAEGRNTEAFF	TGCGCCAGCAGCCAAGATGGACAGGCCGAAGGTCGGAACACTGAAGCTTTCTTT
.	.	TRBV19	TRBJ1-2	CASSMRSDYGYIF	TGTGCCAGTAGTATGAGGTCAGACTATGGCTACATCTTC
.	.	TRBV19	TRBJ1-2	CASSRAGTHGYTF	TGTGCCAGTAGTAGGGCCGGGACACATGGCTACACCTTC
.	.	TRBV6-4	TRBJ2-7	CASSDTRTISEYF	TGTGCCAGCAGTGACACCCGGACTATCTCCGAGTACTTC
.	TRBD2	TRBV30	TRBJ2-3	CALSGISTDTQYF	TGTGCCTTGAGCGGGATTAGCACAGATACGCAGTATTTT
.	TRBD2	TRBV19	TRBJ2-3	CASSAWTSGGEDTQYF	TGTGCCAGTAGTGCATGGACTAGCGGGGGGGAGGATACGCAGTATTTT
.	.	TRBV6-5	TRBJ2-7	CASSGWGYEQYF	TGTGCCAGCAGCGGATGGGGCTACGAGCAGTACTTC
few	.	TRBV5-8	TRBJ1-5	CASSIQGYSNQPQHF	TGTGCCAGCAGCATTCAGGGGTATAGCAATCAGCCCCAGCATTTT
.	.	TRBV11-3	TRBJ2-7	CASSPLGEWYEQYF	TGTGCCAGCAGCCCACTGGGAGAGTGGTACGAGCAGTACTTC
few	TRBD1	TRBV18	TRBJ1-3	CASSAGQGDSGNTIYF	TGTGCCAGCTCAGCCGGACAGGGGGACTCTGGAAACACCATATATTTT
many	.	TRBV6-4	TRBJ2-3	CASSDSNGGTDTQYF	TGTGCCAGCAGTGACTCGAATGGGGGCACAGATACGCAGTATTTT
.	.	TRBV18	TRBJ2-5	CASSPRSQETQYF	TGTGCCAGCTCACCACGGAGCCAAGAGACCCAGTACTTC
.	.	TRBV6-5	TRBJ1-2	CASSYRRGEGYTF	TGTGCCAGCAGTTACCGAAGGGGCGAGGGCTACACCTTC
.	.	TRBV7-9	TRBJ2-3	CASSYGGSTDTQYF	TGTGCCAGCAGCTATGGGGGGAGCACAGATACGCAGTATTTT
.	.	TRBV5-6	TRBJ1-1	CASSLSRAGNTEAFF	TGTGCCAGCAGCTTGTCTCGCGCGGGGAACACTGAAGCTTTCTTT
.	.	TRBV5-1	TRBJ1-6	CASSLTLDGSGDSPLHF	TGCGCCAGCAGCCTTACCCTAGACGGATCCGGGGATTCACCCCTCCACTTT